A selection of T cell receptor beta chains follows, all from one sample in a study of cytomegalovirus exposure and HLA in healthy donors. Libraries were prepared by immunoSEQ multiplex PCR; TCRdb keeps only in-frame clonotypes and omits some of them. This sample carries 90,000 to 110,000 clones, around 72% of them seen once, and the ten largest clones take around 5.1%. Sequencing used PBMCs. The receptors originated from a male donor in good health and CMV-seronegative. The CDR3 runs from the conserved cysteine through the conserved F or W. The D gene is left open where the match is weak. A row's size may be missing; if present it is once, few, many or a size class.

DNA: TGTGCCATAGTCCGGGACAGGGATGACTATGGCTACACCTTC; CDR3: CAIVRDRDDYGYTF; size: .; D: TRBD1; V: TRBV10-3; J: TRBJ1-2
DNA: TGTGCCAGCAGCTTAGGGACAGGGGTTTCGGGCACTGAAGCTTTCTTT; CDR3: CASSLGTGVSGTEAFF; size: .; D: TRBD1; V: TRBV7-3; J: TRBJ1-1
DNA: TGCAGTCTGCTCAAGGGGACTGAAGCTTTCTTT; CDR3: CSLLKGTEAFF; size: once; D: .; V: TRBV20-1; J: TRBJ1-1
DNA: TGTGCCAGCAGTTTCTCCAAGGGGACAGGACCCTACGAGCAGTACTTC; CDR3: CASSFSKGTGPYEQYF; size: .; D: TRBD1; V: TRBV27; J: TRBJ2-7
DNA: TGTGCCAGCAGCCCTACGACTAGCGGTGGTTGGGAGCAGTACTTC; CDR3: CASSPTTSGGWEQYF; size: few; D: TRBD2; V: TRBV11-2; J: TRBJ2-7
DNA: TGTGCCAGCAGTGAAGCATCAGGGTACGAGCAGTACTTC; CDR3: CASSEASGYEQYF; size: .; D: .; V: TRBV25-1; J: TRBJ2-7
DNA: TGTGCCTGGGACAGGGTTTACGCTGAAGCTTTCTTT; CDR3: CAWDRVYAEAFF; size: many; D: TRBD1; V: TRBV30; J: TRBJ1-1
DNA: TGTGCCTGGAATCCGACTAGCGGGGGGCGCGATACGCAGTATTTT; CDR3: CAWNPTSGGRDTQYF; size: .; D: TRBD2; V: TRBV30; J: TRBJ2-3
DNA: TGTGCCAGCAGTGGCGGACTAGCGGGAGGATTAGTTAATGAGCAGTTCTTC; CDR3: CASSGGLAGGLVNEQFF; size: .; D: TRBD2; V: TRBV2; J: TRBJ2-1
DNA: TGTGCCAGCAGGCTAGTGAACACCGGGGAGCTGTTTTTT; CDR3: CASRLVNTGELFF; size: .; D: .; V: TRBV6-1; J: TRBJ2-2
DNA: TGTGCCAGCAGTTACAGGGACAGAGGGGAAAAACTGTTTTTT; CDR3: CASSYRDRGEKLFF; size: .; D: TRBD1; V: TRBV6-5; J: TRBJ1-4
DNA: TGTGCCAGCAGCGAGGGGACAGGCCAGGTGCCCTATGGCTACACCTTC; CDR3: CASSEGTGQVPYGYTF; size: few; D: TRBD1; V: TRBV7-2; J: TRBJ1-2
DNA: TGTGCCAGCGGCCTCGGGACATTGTCCTACGAGCAGTACTTC; CDR3: CASGLGTLSYEQYF; size: .; D: .; V: TRBV11-3; J: TRBJ2-7